Presented here are 11 T cell receptor beta chains from one specimen sequenced in a study of immune evolution from preneoplasia to lung adenocarcinoma (dated by TCRdb to the early 2020s). The library relied on the immunoSEQ multiplex PCR assay. Here the immuneACCESS table is served through TCRdb, limited to in-frame sequences with V and J called. Missing clones are a known gap in these copies; in checked studies unresolved V genes cover under half, and the rest lacks a known reason. This sample lists tens of thousands of clones; roughly 68% were detected once. Jointly, the top ten make up 5.5% to 7.5% of the sample. Sequences were obtained from FFPE invasive lung adenocarcinoma tissue. The sample's cell subset or site, from its label and the paper: frankly invasive lung adenocarcinoma (ADC). These receptors all come from a person aged 55 to 75 with lung adenocarcinoma.

The genes are TRBV15 and TRBJ2-5; no definite D call. Trimming took off 5 bases at V and 2 bases at J, with 15 bases between the two ends. The germline V gene encodes CDR1 LNHNV and CDR2 YYDKDF (reference sequence). CDR3 length equals 15 residues. CDR3: CATSSTGRFQETQYF. For the CDR3, the DNA is TGTGCCACCAGCTCCACGGGCCGGTTTCAAGAGACCCAGTACTTC.

The rearrangement joins TRBV18 to TRBJ2-6, with 9 positions matching TRBD2. The V and J ends lost 3 bases and 0 bases, in that order; junction bases with no gene match: 6. The CDR3 runs to 18 residues. From germline, CDR1 is KGHSH and CDR2 LQKENI. The CDR3 here is CASSPRLAGSSGANVLTF. CDR3 DNA sequence: TGTGCCAGCTCACCCCGGCTAGCGGGGTCCTCTGGGGCCAACGTCCTGACTTTC.

The chain is built from TRBV18 and TRBJ1-5; the D is unclear. CDR1 is KGHSH and CDR2 is LQKENI in the germline V gene. V was clipped by 8 bases and J by 4 bases, with 12 bases between them. CDR3 length: 13 residues. The CDR3 reads CASTASRNQPQHF. For the CDR3, the DNA is TGTGCCAGCACCGCCTCCAGAAATCAGCCCCAGCATTTT.

This clone was picked up a small number of times. The chain is built from TRBV7-9 and TRBJ2-2; 10 nucleotides line up with TRBD1. This CDR3 region has 15 residues. The V segment lost 6 bases and the J segment 0 bases; nucleotides outside the gene matches: 1. Germline V CDR1 and CDR2: SEHNR, FQNEAQ (reference sequence). CDR3 coding DNA: TGTGCCAGCAGGACAGGGGGCGCGAACACCGGGGAGCTGTTTTTT. Its translation: CASRTGGANTGELFF.

This clone was picked up one time. The chain is built from TRBV2 and TRBJ2-1; 8 bases align to TRBD1. Germline CDR1 is SNHLY and CDR2 is FYNNEI. Unmatched junction bases numbered 13, after V lost 5 bases and J lost 7 bases. The CDR3 length is 16 residues. The CDR3 DNA reads TGTGCCAGCAGTCGGATGGCCGGACAGGGTAGGAATGAGCAGTTCTTC. This sequence encodes CASSRMAGQGRNEQFF.

A word on this clone: Compared with germline, one end of the junction differs, possibly owing to a read error. The chain recombines TRBV20-1 with TRBJ2-7; possibly TRBD2 for D (6 bases). The CDR3 is 10 residues long. In germline, CDR1 is DFQATT, CDR2 SNEGSKA (reference sequence). The CDR3 coding sequence is TGTCGACGGGGGTCCTACGAGCAGTACTTC. Its translation: CRRGSYEQYF.

This sequence joins TRBV5-1 and TRBJ2-1; TRBD1 matches 10 bases. Trimming at V came to 4 bases and at J to 7 bases, leaving 5 bases not matched to a gene. Per germline, CDR1 SGHRS and CDR2 YFSETQ. The CDR3 runs to 14 residues. CDR3 in amino acids: CASSPRTGGNEQFF. CDR3 coding DNA: TGCGCCAGCAGCCCACGGACAGGGGGGAATGAGCAGTTCTTC. The variable domain in full, with the rest retrieved from reference TRBV5-1 and TRBJ2-1, is KAGVTQTPRYLIKTRGQQVTLSCSPISGHRSVSWYQQTPGQGLQFLFEYFSETQRNKGNFPGRFSGRQFSNSRSEMNVSTLELGDSALYLCASSPRTGGNEQFFGPGTRLTVL.

The chain recombines TRBV29-1 with TRBJ2-2, with D maybe TRBD2 (6 bases). The CDR3 covers 11 residues. V was shortened by 4 bases and J by 7 bases, with 7 bases between the two germline ends. CDR1 SQVTM and CDR2 ANQGSEA come from the germline V gene. The CDR3 region is CSVGGDGELFF. DNA for the CDR3: TGCAGCGTTGGGGGGGACGGGGAGCTGTTTTTT.

This sequence joins TRBV20-1 and TRBJ2-7; D is uncertain. Germline lookup yields CDR1 DFQATT and CDR2 SNEGSKA (reference sequence). The V end was cut by 6 bases, the J end by 1 base, with 7 bases between. The CDR3 totals 11 residues. The CDR3 coding sequence is TGCAGTGCCTCTGGATCCTACGAGCAGTACTTC. Protein sequence: CSASGSYEQYF.

V is TRBV10-3 and J is TRBJ2-7, with D maybe TRBD1 (5 bases). Trimming cost V 4 bases and J 5 bases, with 15 bases left between them. Germline V CDR1 and CDR2: ENHRY, SYGVKD. This CDR3 spans 14 amino acids. CDR3 protein: CAISGWQGANEQYF. Here the CDR3 DNA reads TGTGCCATCAGTGGATGGCAGGGTGCAAACGAGCAGTACTTC.

The genes are TRBV7-6 and TRBJ2-5, with 7 bases that match TRBD2. Germline CDR1 and CDR2: SGHVS and FNYEAQ. V was pared by 5 bases and J by 4 bases, with 10 bases of the junction left unmatched. CDR3 length equals 15 residues. The CDR3 protein is CASSISGRGAETQYF. CDR3 coding DNA: TGTGCCAGCAGCATTAGCGGGCGGGGTGCAGAGACCCAGTACTTC.